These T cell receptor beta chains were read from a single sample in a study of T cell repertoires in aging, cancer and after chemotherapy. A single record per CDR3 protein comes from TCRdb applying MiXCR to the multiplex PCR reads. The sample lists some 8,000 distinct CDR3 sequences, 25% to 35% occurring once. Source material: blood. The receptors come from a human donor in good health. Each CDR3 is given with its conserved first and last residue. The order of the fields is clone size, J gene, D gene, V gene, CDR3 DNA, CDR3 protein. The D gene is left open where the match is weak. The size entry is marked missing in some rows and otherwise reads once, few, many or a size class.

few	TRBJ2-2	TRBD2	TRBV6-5	TGTGCCAGCAGTACTTCTAGCGGGGGATCCGGGGAGCTGTTTTTT	CASSTSSGGSGELFF
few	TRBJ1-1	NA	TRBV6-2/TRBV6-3	TGTGCCAGCAGTATAGGTGACACTGAAGCTTTCTTT	CASSIGDTEAFF
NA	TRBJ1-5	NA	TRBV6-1	TGTGCCAGCACTTCCTGGGGGAGCAATCAGCCCCAGCATTTT	CASTSWGSNQPQHF
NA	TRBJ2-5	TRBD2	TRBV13	TGTGCCAGCAGCTTCCCGGGACTAGCGGAAAAACGATCCCTCCAAGAGACCCAGTACTTC	CASSFPGLAEKRSLQETQYF
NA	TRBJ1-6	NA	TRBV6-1	TGTGCCAGCAGTGAAGGGACAGAAGCCTCACCCCTCCACTTT	CASSEGTEASPLHF
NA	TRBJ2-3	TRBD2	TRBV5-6	TGTGCCAGCAGCTTTAGACTAGCGGGGGCCAACACAGATACGCAGTATTTT	CASSFRLAGANTDTQYF
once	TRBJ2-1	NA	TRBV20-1	TGCAGTGCTCTTGACAATGAGCAGTTCTTC	CSALDNEQFF
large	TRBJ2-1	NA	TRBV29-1	TGCAGCGTTGAGCGCCAGGCGAGCAATGAGCAGTTCTTC	CSVERQASNEQFF
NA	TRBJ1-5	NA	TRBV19	TGTGCCAGTAGTATAGCGCGGAGACAGCCGGGTGATAGCAATCAGCCCCAGCATTTT	CASSIARRQPGDSNQPQHF
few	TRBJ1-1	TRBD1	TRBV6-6	TGTGCCAGCAGCCTGGGACAGGCGAACCTGAACACTGAAGCTTTCTTT	CASSLGQANLNTEAFF
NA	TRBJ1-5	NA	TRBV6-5	TGTGCCATCAATCAAGGGGGAACAAATCAGCCCCAGCATTTT	CAINQGGTNQPQHF
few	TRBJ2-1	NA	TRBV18	TGTGCCAGCTCAACCTACCTTAGCCAGGATGAGCAGTTCTTC	CASSTYLSQDEQFF
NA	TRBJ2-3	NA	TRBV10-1	TGCGCCAGCAGTGAGTTTACAATAGATGGCACAGATACGCAGTATTTT	CASSEFTIDGTDTQYF
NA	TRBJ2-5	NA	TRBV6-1	TGTGCCAGCAGTGCCAACAGGGTTGAGACCCAGTACTTC	CASSANRVETQYF
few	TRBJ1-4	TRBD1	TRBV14	TGTGCCAGCAGCCGGCCCGGACAGGGGGCGTATAGTGAAAAACTGTTTTTT	CASSRPGQGAYSEKLFF
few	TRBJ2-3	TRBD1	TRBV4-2	TGTGCCAGCAGCCAAGAAGCAGGGGGCCCAGATACGCAGTATTTT	CASSQEAGGPDTQYF
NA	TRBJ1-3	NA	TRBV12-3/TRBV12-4	TGTGCCAGCAGCTCCGGACATACTGGAAACACCATATATTTT	CASSSGHTGNTIYF
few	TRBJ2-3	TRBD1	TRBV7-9	TGTGCCAGCAGCTTAACCCGGGACAGGGATATGGATACGCAGTATTTT	CASSLTRDRDMDTQYF
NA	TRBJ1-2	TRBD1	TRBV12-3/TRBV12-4	TGTGCCAGCAGTTTGGCAGGAGGACAGGGGTTGGGCTACACCTTC	CASSLAGGQGLGYTF
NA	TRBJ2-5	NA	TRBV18	TGTGCCAGCTCCCCCACAGGGACCCAAGAGACCCAGTACTTC	CASSPTGTQETQYF
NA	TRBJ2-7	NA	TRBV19	TGTGCCATTAGCCCCTGGACAGTCCCCTACGAGCAGTACTTC	CAISPWTVPYEQYF
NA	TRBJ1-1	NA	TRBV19	TGTGCCAGTAGAAAGGACCGGATGGACACTGAAGCTTTCTTT	CASRKDRMDTEAFF
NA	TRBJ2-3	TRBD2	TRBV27	TGTGCCAGCAGTTCCGGGACTAGCGGGGGGGTCACAGATACGCAGTATTTT	CASSSGTSGGVTDTQYF
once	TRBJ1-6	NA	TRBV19	TGTGCCAGTAGTCCCCAGGACAGAAATAATCCACCCCTCCACTTT	CASSPQDRNNPPLHF
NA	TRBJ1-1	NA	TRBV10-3	TGTGCCATCAGTGGGGAGGGGCGCGGGAACACTGAAGCTTTCTTT	CAISGEGRGNTEAFF
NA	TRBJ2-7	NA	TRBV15	TGTGCCACCAGCAGAGACAGGTCAAACGAGGAGCAGTACTTC	CATSRDRSNEEQYF
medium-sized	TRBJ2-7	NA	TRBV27	TGTGCCAGCAGCCTCAGGGGGGGATACGAGCAGTACTTC	CASSLRGGYEQYF
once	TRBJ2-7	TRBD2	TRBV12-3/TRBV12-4	TGTGCCAGCAGTCCGGGGCCAGCGGGATACGAGCAGTACTTC	CASSPGPAGYEQYF
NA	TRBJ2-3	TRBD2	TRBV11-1	TGTGCCAGCAGCTTCCGACTAGCTAGCACAGATACGCAGTATTTT	CASSFRLASTDTQYF
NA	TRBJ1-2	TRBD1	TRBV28	TGTGCCAGCAGAAAGAACAGGGGCCATGGCTACACCTTC	CASRKNRGHGYTF
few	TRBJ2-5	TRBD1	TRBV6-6	TGTGCCCTGAGGGACAGCGAAGAGACCCAGTACTTC	CALRDSEETQYF
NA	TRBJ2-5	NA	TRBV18	TGTGCCAGCTCACCGCCGACAGTAATGGAGACCCAGTACTTC	CASSPPTVMETQYF
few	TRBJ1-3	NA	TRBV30	TGTGCCTGGAGCATTGACAGGTCCTCTGGAAACACCATATATTTT	CAWSIDRSSGNTIYF
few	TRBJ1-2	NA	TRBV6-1	TGTGCCAGCAGTGATTCACCGGAAGCTAACTATGGCTACACCTTC	CASSDSPEANYGYTF